One T cell receptor (beta chain) is described in this entry. It lacks a known antigen. Base qualities were left out, and no much larger clone turns up one base away. TCRbeta CDR3 regions were amplified from genomic DNA using the immunoSEQ Assay, a bias-controlled multiplex PCR. As for how the authors treated the data: The number of nucleated cells in each sample was estimated from the amplification of reference gene primers within the assay. To quantify the absolute abundance of each unique TCRbeta CDR3 rearrangement, sequence reads were collapsed and filtered. For each sample, productive Simpson clonality was calculated by taking the square root of Simpson's diversity index across productive rearrangements. The table comes from immuneACCESS by way of TCRdb, which keeps in-frame sequences with V and J called. Part of the clones is missing from these tables; in studies checked, under half for an unresolved V gene and the rest for unknown reasons. The DNA gave D and trimming, while V, J and clone size come from that table. This sample has around 500,000 clones in its table, and 80% to 90% of those were observed once. The top ten constitute roughly 8% of the sample.

These data are taken from a study of blood T cell repertoires in COVID-19 (TCRdb year 2020). For context, the study as a whole: Collaborator samples came from the United States, Italy and Spain and covered acute and convalescent phases of COVID-19. The repertoires were released in a freely available public database meant as a resource for research on the immune response to SARS-CoV-2. The material from the prospective study consisted of cDNA or gDNA derived from T cells, B-cell-depleted T cells, or PBMCs. Where available, HLA class I and class II types were taken from metadata supplied by the sample provider and were not determined by assay-based typing. The sample metadata nearly always contained a de-identified subject ID, COVID-19 status, age in years and sex. The samples were drawn from the first 160 participants of the ongoing ImmuneRACE study and from 1,254 subjects provided by 6 global collaborators. Subjects who had been exposed to COVID-19, were actively infected with it, or had recovered from it provided the deeply sampled blood TCRbeta repertoires that made up the dataset.

Participants in the prospective study were aged roughly 18 to 100 years, lived in 24 United States geographic areas, and enrolled through a virtual design. In the prospective study, cohorts were assigned on the basis of participant-reported clinical history obtained from a screening survey and a study questionnaire. Recovered participants in ImmuneRACE Cohort 3 were defined as having two consecutive negative NP/OP PCR tests, clearance from a healthcare professional, or resolution of symptoms. Mobile phlebotomists in the prospective study collected whole blood, serum and a nasopharyngeal or oropharyngeal swab from every participant. Participants in the prospective study had the option to provide additional blood draws and questionnaires over a roughly two-month period. Prospective study blood samples were shipped either frozen or at room temperature before DNA extraction. What the work shows at the level of the full study, not this receptor alone: How much clinical and demographic metadata was included differed by source and by participant, and the metadata was provided uncurated.

From the germline V gene, CDR1 is LGHNT and CDR2 is FRNRAP. For this chain, trimming is 7 bases at the V end and 6 bases at the J end, and the number of junction bases without a gene match is 5. The CDR3 goes from the cysteine to the phenylalanine over 16 residues. Just the 48-base CDR3 DNA is kept, in frame starting at base 1. Sequenced material: PBMCs or T cells enriched from blood (not recorded which). The chain is assembled from TRBV12-5 and TRBJ2-2, with 16 middle bases fitting TRBD2. This TCR came from a woman in her sixties who had recovered from COVID-19. CDR3 protein: CASAPGLAGGPGELFF. The DNA is as follows: TGTGCTAGTGCCCCGGGACTAGCGGGGGGGCCCGGGGAGCTGTTTTTT.